This is a list of T cell receptor beta chains from one sample in a study of T-cell reconstitution after alpha-beta-depleted transplantation in children. From the PCR reads, TCRdb called clonotypes with MiXCR, one entry per CDR3 protein. The sample lists approximately 350,000 distinct CDR3 sequences; around a tenth were seen once. The source material was PBMCs from the stem cell graft donor, sampled from the stem cell graft. The receptor source for this set is a human donor who donated a stem cell graft to a child with acute lymphoblastic leukemia. Both conserved end residues are part of each CDR3. The order of the fields is D gene, clone size, J gene, V gene, CDR3 protein, CDR3 DNA. A D gene is named only where the DNA matches it firmly. Not all rows give a size; the values are once, few, many and, for expanded clones, a class.

d_call: -
clone_size: -
j_call: TRBJ2-1
v_call: TRBV5-1
cdr3_aa: CASSLRPGARNEQFF
cdr3_nt: TGCGCCAGCAGCTTGCGTCCGGGAGCGAGGAATGAGCAGTTCTTC

d_call: TRBD2
clone_size: many
j_call: TRBJ2-3
v_call: TRBV10-2
cdr3_aa: CASSELAGGDTQYF
cdr3_nt: TGCGCCAGCAGTGAACTAGCGGGAGGGGATACGCAGTATTTT

d_call: TRBD1
clone_size: few
j_call: TRBJ1-2
v_call: TRBV27
cdr3_aa: CASSSLLTGANYGYTF
cdr3_nt: TGTGCCAGCAGTTCATTACTAACAGGGGCGAACTATGGCTACACCTTC

d_call: -
clone_size: few
j_call: TRBJ2-5
v_call: TRBV12-3/TRBV12-4
cdr3_aa: CATARGAGETQYF
cdr3_nt: TGTGCCACCGCGAGGGGGGCGGGAGAGACCCAGTACTTC

d_call: -
clone_size: -
j_call: TRBJ1-1
v_call: TRBV7-9
cdr3_aa: CASRRDTETEAFF
cdr3_nt: TGTGCCAGCCGGAGGGACACCGAGACTGAAGCTTTCTTT

d_call: -
clone_size: -
j_call: TRBJ2-1
v_call: TRBV20-1
cdr3_aa: CSAISLTFYNEQFF
cdr3_nt: TGCAGTGCCATCAGTCTCACATTCTACAATGAGCAGTTCTTC

d_call: TRBD2
clone_size: medium-sized
j_call: TRBJ2-7
v_call: TRBV4-1
cdr3_aa: CASSRVAGELYEQYF
cdr3_nt: TGCGCCAGCAGCCGCGTAGCGGGAGAGCTCTACGAGCAGTACTTC

d_call: -
clone_size: -
j_call: TRBJ2-7
v_call: TRBV5-1
cdr3_aa: CASSSPADRYEQYF
cdr3_nt: TGCGCCAGCAGTTCCCCAGCAGACCGCTACGAGCAGTACTTC

d_call: -
clone_size: -
j_call: TRBJ2-2
v_call: TRBV29-1
cdr3_aa: CGCGSPLSNTGELFF
cdr3_nt: TGCGGGTGTGGCAGCCCCTTGTCGAACACCGGGGAGCTGTTTTTT

d_call: -
clone_size: few
j_call: TRBJ2-7
v_call: TRBV6-1
cdr3_aa: CASSERWQGREQYF
cdr3_nt: TGTGCCAGCAGTGAAAGATGGCAGGGGAGGGAGCAGTACTTC

d_call: TRBD1
clone_size: few
j_call: TRBJ1-5
v_call: TRBV27
cdr3_aa: CASSVYRQGALRGNQPQHF
cdr3_nt: TGTGCCAGCAGTGTTTATCGACAGGGGGCGCTCCGGGGCAATCAGCCCCAGCATTTT

d_call: TRBD1
clone_size: -
j_call: TRBJ2-5
v_call: TRBV29-1
cdr3_aa: CSVAGTGVQETQYF
cdr3_nt: TGCAGCGTTGCAGGGACAGGGGTCCAAGAGACCCAGTACTTC

d_call: TRBD1
clone_size: -
j_call: TRBJ1-2
v_call: TRBV9
cdr3_aa: CASRAGQEGGYTF
cdr3_nt: TGTGCCAGCAGAGCGGGACAGGAGGGGGGCTACACCTTC

d_call: TRBD2
clone_size: -
j_call: TRBJ2-7
v_call: TRBV20-1
cdr3_aa: CSAPGLADEQYF
cdr3_nt: TGCAGTGCCCCGGGACTAGCGGACGAGCAGTACTTC

d_call: TRBD2
clone_size: -
j_call: TRBJ2-7
v_call: TRBV27
cdr3_aa: CSSKGGLAGNYEQYF
cdr3_nt: TGTTCCAGCAAGGGGGGACTAGCGGGGAACTACGAGCAGTACTTC

d_call: TRBD1
clone_size: few
j_call: TRBJ1-2
v_call: TRBV29-1
cdr3_aa: CSVRQGAFNYGYTF
cdr3_nt: TGCAGCGTTCGACAGGGGGCGTTTAACTATGGCTACACCTTC